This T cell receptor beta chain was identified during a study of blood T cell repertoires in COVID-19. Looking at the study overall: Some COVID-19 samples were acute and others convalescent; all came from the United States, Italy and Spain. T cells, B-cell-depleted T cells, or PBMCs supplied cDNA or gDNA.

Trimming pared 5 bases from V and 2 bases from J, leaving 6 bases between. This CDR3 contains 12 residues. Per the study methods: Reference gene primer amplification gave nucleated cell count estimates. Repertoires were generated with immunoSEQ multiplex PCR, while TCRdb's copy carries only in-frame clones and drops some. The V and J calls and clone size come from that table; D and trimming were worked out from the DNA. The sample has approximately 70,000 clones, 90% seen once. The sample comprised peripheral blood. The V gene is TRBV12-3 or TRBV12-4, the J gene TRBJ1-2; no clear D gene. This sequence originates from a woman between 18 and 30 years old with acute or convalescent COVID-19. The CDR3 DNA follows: TGTGCCAGCAGTGGGAGCAACTATGGCTACACCTTC. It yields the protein CASSGSNYGYTF.